This TCR beta chain was identified in a study of CD8+ T cells in alopecia areata. Deletions cut 5 bases from V and 6 bases from J, with 14 bases between. This CDR3 region has 14 residues. The germline gives CDR1 MNHEY, CDR2 SMNVEV (reference sequence). Reverse transcribed after extraction, RNA yielded cDNA as the sequencing template. Generated by immunoSEQ multiplex PCR, the TCRdb table keeps only in-frame clones and is missing some. Here the sample spans 150,000 or so clones, 55% being singletons. This clone was observed once. Input material: CD4+ T cells sorted from blood. The sequence was obtained from a human donor in good health. V is TRBV27 and J is TRBJ2-4; D may be TRBD1 or TRBD2 (5 bases each). The CDR3 protein is CASSPGDRLNIQYF. In nucleotides, the CDR3 is TGTGCCAGCAGTCCCGGGGACCGATTAAACATTCAGTACTTC.